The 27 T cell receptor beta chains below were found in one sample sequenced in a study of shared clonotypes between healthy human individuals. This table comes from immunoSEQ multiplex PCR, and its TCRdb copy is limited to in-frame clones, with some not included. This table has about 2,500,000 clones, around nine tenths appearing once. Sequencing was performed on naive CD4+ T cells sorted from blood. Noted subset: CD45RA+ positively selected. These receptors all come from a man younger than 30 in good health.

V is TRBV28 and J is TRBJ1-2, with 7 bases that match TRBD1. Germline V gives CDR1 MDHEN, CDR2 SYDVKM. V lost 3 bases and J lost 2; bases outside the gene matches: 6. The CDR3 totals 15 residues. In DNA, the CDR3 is TGTGCCAGCAGTTTCCTGACAGGGTGGAACTATGGCTACACCTTC. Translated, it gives CASSFLTGWNYGYTF.

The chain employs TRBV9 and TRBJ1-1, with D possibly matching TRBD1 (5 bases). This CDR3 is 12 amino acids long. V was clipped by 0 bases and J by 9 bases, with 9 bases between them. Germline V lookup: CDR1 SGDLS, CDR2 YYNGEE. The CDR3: CASSVGTGQAFF. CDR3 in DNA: TGTGCCAGCAGCGTAGGCACGGGGCAAGCTTTCTTT.

CDR3 loop: CASSSWGLMMNTEAFF. CDR3 sequence (DNA): TGTGCCAGCAGCTCCTGGGGGTTAATGATGAACACTGAAGCTTTCTTT. The chain employs TRBV7-8 and TRBJ1-1, with D possibly matching TRBD1 (5 bases). V was clipped by 4 bases and J by 0 bases, with 15 bases between them. The CDR3 has 16 amino acids. The germline V gene encodes CDR1 SGHVS and CDR2 FQNEAQ. The full variable domain, rest sourced from reference TRBV7-8 and TRBJ1-1, is GAGVSQSPRYKVAKRGQDVALRCDPISGHVSLFWYQQALGQGPEFLTYFQNEAQLDKSGLPSDRFFAERPEGSVSTLKIQRTQQEDSAVYLCASSSWGLMMNTEAFFGQGTRLTVV.

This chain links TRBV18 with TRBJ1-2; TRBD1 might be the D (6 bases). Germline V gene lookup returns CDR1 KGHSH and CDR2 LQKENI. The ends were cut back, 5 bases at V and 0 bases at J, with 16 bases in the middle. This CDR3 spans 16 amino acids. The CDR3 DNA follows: TGTGCCAGCTCAGGCCGAGGCAGGGGACCTAACTATGGCTACACCTTC. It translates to CASSGRGRGPNYGYTF.

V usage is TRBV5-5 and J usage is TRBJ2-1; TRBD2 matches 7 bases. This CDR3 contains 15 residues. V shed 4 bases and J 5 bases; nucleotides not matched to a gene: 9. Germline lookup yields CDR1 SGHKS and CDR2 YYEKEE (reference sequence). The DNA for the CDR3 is TGTGCCAGCAGCCCGGAGGGAGGGATAAACAATGAGCAGTTCTTC. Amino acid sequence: CASSPEGGINNEQFF.

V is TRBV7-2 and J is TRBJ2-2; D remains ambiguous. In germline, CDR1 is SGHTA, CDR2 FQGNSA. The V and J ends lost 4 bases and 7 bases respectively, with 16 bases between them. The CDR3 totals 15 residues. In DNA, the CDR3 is TGTGCCAGCAGCTCTCCCCAACTAACGCGCGGGGAGCTGTTTTTT. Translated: CASSSPQLTRGELFF.

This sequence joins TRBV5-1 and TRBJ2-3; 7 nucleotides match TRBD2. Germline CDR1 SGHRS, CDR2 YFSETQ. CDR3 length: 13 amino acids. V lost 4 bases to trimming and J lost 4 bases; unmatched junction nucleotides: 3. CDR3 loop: CASSTGLADTQYF. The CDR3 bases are TGCGCCAGCAGCACAGGACTAGCAGATACGCAGTATTTT.

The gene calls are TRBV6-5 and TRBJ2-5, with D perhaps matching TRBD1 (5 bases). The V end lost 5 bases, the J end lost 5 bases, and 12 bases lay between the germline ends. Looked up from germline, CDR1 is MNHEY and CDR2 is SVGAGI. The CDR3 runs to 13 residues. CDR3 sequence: CASSNRWSETQYF. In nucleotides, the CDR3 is TGTGCCAGCAGTAACAGGTGGTCTGAGACCCAGTACTTC.

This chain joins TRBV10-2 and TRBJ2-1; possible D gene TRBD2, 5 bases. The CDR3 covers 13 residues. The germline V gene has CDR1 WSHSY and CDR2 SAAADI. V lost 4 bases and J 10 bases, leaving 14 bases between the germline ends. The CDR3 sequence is CASSGSRAREQFF. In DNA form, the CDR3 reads TGCGCCAGCAGTGGCTCGCGGGCAAGGGAGCAGTTCTTC.

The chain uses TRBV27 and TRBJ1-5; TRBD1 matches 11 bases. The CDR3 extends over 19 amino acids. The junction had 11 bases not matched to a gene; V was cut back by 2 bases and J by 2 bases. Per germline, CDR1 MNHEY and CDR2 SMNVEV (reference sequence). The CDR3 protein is CASSLKWTGGSWGNQPQHF. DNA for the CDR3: TGTGCCAGCAGTTTAAAGTGGACAGGGGGCTCTTGGGGCAATCAGCCCCAGCATTTT.

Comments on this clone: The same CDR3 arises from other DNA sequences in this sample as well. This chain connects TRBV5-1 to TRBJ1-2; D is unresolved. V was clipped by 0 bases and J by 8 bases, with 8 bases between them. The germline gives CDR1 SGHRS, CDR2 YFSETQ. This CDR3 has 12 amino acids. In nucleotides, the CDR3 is TGCGCCAGCAGCTTGGTGGAAGGGGGCTACACCTTC. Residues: CASSLVEGGYTF.

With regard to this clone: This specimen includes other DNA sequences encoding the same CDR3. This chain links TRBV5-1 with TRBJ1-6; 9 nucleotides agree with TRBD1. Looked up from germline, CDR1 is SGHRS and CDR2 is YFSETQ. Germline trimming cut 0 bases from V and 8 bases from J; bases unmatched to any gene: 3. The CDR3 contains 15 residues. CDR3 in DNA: TGCGCCAGCAGCTTGGCAGGACAGGGGTATTCACCCCTCCACTTT. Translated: CASSLAGQGYSPLHF.

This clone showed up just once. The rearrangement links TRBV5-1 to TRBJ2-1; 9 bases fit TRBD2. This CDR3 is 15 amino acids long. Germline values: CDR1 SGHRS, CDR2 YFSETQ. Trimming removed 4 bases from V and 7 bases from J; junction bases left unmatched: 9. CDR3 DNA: TGCGCCAGCAGCCAAGGACTAGCGCTGGGGAATGAGCAGTTCTTC. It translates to CASSQGLALGNEQFF.

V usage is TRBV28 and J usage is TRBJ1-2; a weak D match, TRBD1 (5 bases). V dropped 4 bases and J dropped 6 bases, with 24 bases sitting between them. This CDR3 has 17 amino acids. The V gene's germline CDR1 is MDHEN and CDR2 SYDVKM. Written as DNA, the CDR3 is TGTGCCAGCAGTTCCCCTAACGGCTGGTCAGGGCCAAATGGCTACACCTTC. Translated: CASSSPNGWSGPNGYTF.

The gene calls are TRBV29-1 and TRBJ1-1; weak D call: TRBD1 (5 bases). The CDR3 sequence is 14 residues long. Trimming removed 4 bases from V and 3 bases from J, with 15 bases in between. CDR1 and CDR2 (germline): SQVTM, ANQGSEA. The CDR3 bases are TGCAGCGTTGCCGGGACCTTTGGGGACACTGAAGCTTTCTTT. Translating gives CSVAGTFGDTEAFF.

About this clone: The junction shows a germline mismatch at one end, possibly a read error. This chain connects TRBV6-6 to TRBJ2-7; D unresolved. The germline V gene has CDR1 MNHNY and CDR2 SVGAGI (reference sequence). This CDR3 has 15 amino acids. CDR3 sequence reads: CANSYDGQLSYEQYF. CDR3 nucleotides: TGTGCCAACAGTTACGACGGCCAACTTTCCTACGAGCAGTACTTC.

Here the CDR3 DNA reads TGTGCCAGCAGCTTAGTTGGGGTGAGTGAAGCTTTCTTT. Translation: CASSLVGVSEAFF. The chain uses TRBV7-2 and TRBJ1-1; no firm D call. CDR1 SGHTA and CDR2 FQGNSA come from the germline V gene. V was trimmed by 1 base and J by 7 bases, leaving 10 bases between them. The CDR3 covers 13 residues.

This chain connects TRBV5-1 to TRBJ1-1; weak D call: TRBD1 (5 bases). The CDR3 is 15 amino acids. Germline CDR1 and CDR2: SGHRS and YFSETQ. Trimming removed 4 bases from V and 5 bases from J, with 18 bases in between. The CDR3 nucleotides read TGCGCCAGCAGCGCCTCAGCTGGGGGGGTTACTGAAGCTTTCTTT. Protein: CASSASAGGVTEAFF.

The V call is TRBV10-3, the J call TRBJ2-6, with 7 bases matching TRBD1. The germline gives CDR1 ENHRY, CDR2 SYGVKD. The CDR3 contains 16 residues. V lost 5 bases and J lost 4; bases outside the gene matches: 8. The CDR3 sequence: CAISLDRAPGANVLTF. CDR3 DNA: TGTGCCATCAGTCTTGACAGGGCCCCCGGGGCCAACGTCCTGACTTTC.

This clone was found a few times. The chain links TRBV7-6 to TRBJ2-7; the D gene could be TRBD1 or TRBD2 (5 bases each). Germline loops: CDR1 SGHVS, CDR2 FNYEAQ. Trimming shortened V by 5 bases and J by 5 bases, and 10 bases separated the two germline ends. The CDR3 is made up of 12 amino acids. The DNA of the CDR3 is TGTGCCAGCAGCCGAGGGGTAGACGAGCAGTACTTC. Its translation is CASSRGVDEQYF.

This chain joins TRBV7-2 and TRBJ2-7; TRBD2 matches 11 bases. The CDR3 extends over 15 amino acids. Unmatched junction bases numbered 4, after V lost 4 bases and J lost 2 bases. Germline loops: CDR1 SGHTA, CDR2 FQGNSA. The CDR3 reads CASSSSLAGAYEQYF. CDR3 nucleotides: TGTGCCAGCAGCTCTTCACTAGCGGGAGCCTACGAGCAGTACTTC.

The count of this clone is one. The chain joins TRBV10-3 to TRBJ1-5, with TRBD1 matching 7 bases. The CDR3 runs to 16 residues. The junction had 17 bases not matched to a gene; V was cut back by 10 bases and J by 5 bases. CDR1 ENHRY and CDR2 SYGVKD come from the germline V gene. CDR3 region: CATQTGREFIDQPQHF. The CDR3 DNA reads TGTGCCACCCAGACAGGGAGAGAGTTTATAGATCAGCCCCAGCATTTT.

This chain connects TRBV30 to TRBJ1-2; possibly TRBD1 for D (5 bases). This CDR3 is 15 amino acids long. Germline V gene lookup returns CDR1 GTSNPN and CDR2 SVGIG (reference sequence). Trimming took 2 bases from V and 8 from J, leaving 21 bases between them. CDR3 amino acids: CAWSSDRPELAGYTF. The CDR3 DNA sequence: TGTGCCTGGAGTTCTGACAGACCTGAATTGGCCGGCTACACCTTC.

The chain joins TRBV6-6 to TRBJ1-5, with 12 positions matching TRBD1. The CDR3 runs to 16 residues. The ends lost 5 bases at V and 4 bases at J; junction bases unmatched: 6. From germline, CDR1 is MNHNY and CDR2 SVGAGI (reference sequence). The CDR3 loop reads CASSPRDRGLNQPQHF. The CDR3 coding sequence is TGTGCCAGCAGTCCGAGGGACAGGGGGCTTAATCAGCCCCAGCATTTT.

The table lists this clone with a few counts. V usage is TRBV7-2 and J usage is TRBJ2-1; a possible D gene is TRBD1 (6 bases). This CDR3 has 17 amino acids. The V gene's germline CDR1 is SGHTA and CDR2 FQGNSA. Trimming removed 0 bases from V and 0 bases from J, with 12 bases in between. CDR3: CASSLAGTGSSYNEQFF. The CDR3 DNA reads TGTGCCAGCAGCTTAGCAGGCACAGGGAGCTCCTACAATGAGCAGTTCTTC. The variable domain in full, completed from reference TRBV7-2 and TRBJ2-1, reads GAGVSQSPSNKVTEKGKDVELRCDPISGHTALYWYRQSLGQGLEFLIYFQGNSAPDKSGLPSDRFSAERTGGSVSTLTIQRTQQEDSAVYLCASSLAGTGSSYNEQFFGPGTRLTVL.

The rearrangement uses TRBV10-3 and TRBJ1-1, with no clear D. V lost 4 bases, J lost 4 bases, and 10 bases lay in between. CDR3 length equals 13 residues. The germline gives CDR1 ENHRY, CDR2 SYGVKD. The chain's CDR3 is CAISGGSSTEAFF. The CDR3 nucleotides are TGTGCCATCAGTGGAGGGTCGAGCACTGAAGCTTTCTTT.

CDR3 in amino acids: CASRPPEWGNRNTIYF. CDR3 bases: TGTGCCAGCAGACCGCCGGAATGGGGGAATAGAAACACCATATATTTT. V and J are TRBV5-8 and TRBJ1-3; perhaps TRBD1 as D (5 bases). The CDR3 sequence is 16 residues long. The V end was cut by 5 bases, the J end by 5 bases, with 20 bases between. Germline V lookup: CDR1 SGHTS, CDR2 YDEGEE.